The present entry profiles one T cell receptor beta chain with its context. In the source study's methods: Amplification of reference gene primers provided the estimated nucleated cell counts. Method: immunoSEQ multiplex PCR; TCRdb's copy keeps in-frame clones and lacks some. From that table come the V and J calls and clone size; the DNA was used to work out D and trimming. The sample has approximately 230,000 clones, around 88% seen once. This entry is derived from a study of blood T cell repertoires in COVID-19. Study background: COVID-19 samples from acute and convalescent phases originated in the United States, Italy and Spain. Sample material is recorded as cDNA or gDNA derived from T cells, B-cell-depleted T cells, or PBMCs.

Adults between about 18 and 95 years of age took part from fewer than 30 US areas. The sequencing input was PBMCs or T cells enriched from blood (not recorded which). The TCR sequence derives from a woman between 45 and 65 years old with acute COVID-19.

The CDR3 loop reads CASSLEELAGRQTQYF. CDR3 DNA: TGTGCCAGCAGCTTAGAAGAACTAGCGGGACGTCAGACCCAGTACTTC. The chain links TRBV11-1 to TRBJ2-5; 10 bases are shared with TRBD2. V was pared by 1 base and J by 6 bases, with 8 bases of the junction left unmatched. Germline CDR1 SGHAT, CDR2 FQDESV (reference sequence). This CDR3 contains 16 residues.